This T cell receptor (beta chain) originates from a study of T cells after yellow fever vaccination (dated by TCRdb to about 2019). For context, the study as a whole: The SMART-Seq v4 Ultra Low Input RNA kit was used to prepare libraries from fractions with low cell numbers. To follow T-cell clones before and after both primary and booster YFV17D yellow fever vaccination, bulk TCR alpha and beta repertoires underwent longitudinal sequencing. The cohort comprised two healthy male donors, one aged 18 to 30 and one aged 30 to 40 years. Bulk PBMC replicates and cell subsets were isolated from blood drawn at multiple timepoints before and after both primary and secondary immunization. Broad study findings and their caveats: A small share of clonotypes was detected in both CD4 and CD8 compartments, with the overlap likely arising from convergent recombination. After the booster, most of the clones that had expanded following primary vaccination were detected again (around 95% of CD4 and around 90% of CD8), which suggests that memory was broadly maintained. Compared with the primary T-cell response, the secondary T-cell response was weaker but faster, peaking on day 5 rather than day 15. Because abundant contaminating clonotypes from the bulk population could be contained in FACS-sorted repertoires, computational filtering was required. Because only two donors were included in the study, the extent to which the findings can be generalized is limited.

Worth noting for this clonotype: Its antigen is unknown. Per-base quality was not reported, and no clone a single base away is much larger than it.

In light of the paper, this sample's treatment or condition label describes: live attenuated yellow fever vaccine strain. At each blood-draw timepoint, two biological replicates of bulk PBMCs were obtained. A standard Ficoll-Paque protocol was used to isolate PBMCs from peripheral blood. TriZol was used to extract RNA from bulk PBMCs, CD4 and CD8 fractions, and dextramer-positive and dextramer-negative fractions. Synthesis of TCR cDNA relied on 5'RACE template switching, a step that introduced a universal primer site along with unique molecular identifiers. cDNA synthesis was primed from both the TCR alpha and TCR beta constant segments. Library amplification used two PCR steps, and the second PCR step added sample barcodes and sequencing adapters. Libraries were sequenced on Illumina HiSeq 2500 (2x100 bp) or NovaSeq (2x150 bp). The authors processed their data as follows. MIGEC handled demultiplexing of reads and collapsing into UMI consensus sequences, while MiXCR performed V(D)J alignment. Vaccine-responding clonotypes were defined with edgeR using replicate PBMC samples, requiring FDR below 0.01 and a log2 fold change above 5 up to day 15. Bulk clonotypes were assigned CD4 or CD8 identity according to which sequenced CD4 or CD8 repertoire held them at higher abundance. TCRdb handled the public reads itself, with Q25 trimming in fastp and clone calling in MiXCR, and kept productive beta chains. Every entry covers one CDR3 protein and lists the most common genes and DNA from its rows. Here the V and J calls rest on TCRdb's processing, not on the authors' analysis. Counted in this sample were fewer than 400,000 distinct CDR3 sequences; about 6.2% of them appeared once. The ten largest make up 15% of the sample.

Sequencing used PBMCs, obtained 5 days after the yellow fever booster vaccination. The clonotype comes from a young man who received the YFV17D yellow fever vaccine.

The nucleotides read TGTGCCAGCAGCCAATCAGCGGGGGTCGGACAGCCCCAGCATTTT. Translation gives CASSQSAGVGQPQHF. The chain is encoded by TRBV5-5 joined to TRBJ1-5; tentative D gene TRBD1, with 5 bases matching. A distance of 18 bases separates the germline ends of V and J, which lose 4 bases and 7 bases respectively. Inclusive of the bounding cysteine and phenylalanine, the CDR3 is 15 residues long. Of the read, only the CDR3 DNA is kept; its 45 bases are in frame from base 1. From the germline V gene (reference sequence), CDR1 is SGHKS and CDR2 is YYEKEE.